Included here is one T cell receptor beta chain sequence, with context. The sample is drawn from a study of blood T cell repertoires in COVID-19. On the study more broadly: T cells, B-cell-depleted T cells, or PBMCs supplied cDNA or gDNA.

The junction had 5 bases not matched to a gene; V was cut back by 5 bases and J by 0 bases. The germline V gene encodes CDR1 MNHEY and CDR2 SVGAGI. The CDR3 sequence is 15 residues long. Original analysis: Reference gene primer amplification gave nucleated cell count estimates. Produced via immunoSEQ multiplex PCR; TCRdb's table is partial and in-frame only. The DNA gave D and trimming, while V, J and clone size come from that table. The sample shows about 200,000 clones, under 90% of them seen only once. This rearrangement joins TRBV6-5 to TRBJ2-3, with 7 positions matching TRBD1. The clonotype comes from a man aged 50 to 59 with acute or convalescent COVID-19. The sample consisted of peripheral blood. The CDR3 nucleotides are TGTGCCAGCAGTCTACAGGGGTTCAGCACAGATACGCAGTATTTT. Protein: CASSLQGFSTDTQYF.